The rows below give T cell receptor beta chains drawn from one sample of a study of shared clonotypes between healthy human individuals. Sequencing was performed with immunoSEQ multiplex PCR; in TCRdb, only in-frame clones are kept and a portion is missing. The table records about 2.4 million clones, around 90% of them present only once. The sample comprised naive CD4+ T cells sorted from blood. All receptors come from a man aged 18 to 35 in good health. Both conserved end residues are part of each CDR3. D genes are given only for firm matches. Clone size is shown for a subset of rows, as once, few, many or a class of expanded clone.

>-|TRBJ2-7|TRBD1|TRBV7-9
CASSPQPGTGSHEQYF
TGTGCCAGCAGCCCCCAACCCGGGACAGGGTCCCACGAGCAGTACTTC
>once|TRBJ2-3|-|TRBV19
CASSAAASTDTQYF
TGTGCCAGTAGTGCGGCGGCTAGCACAGATACGCAGTATTTT
>once|TRBJ1-2|-|TRBV7-9
CASSLQGTYGYTF
TGTGCCAGCAGCCTACAGGGAACCTATGGCTACACCTTC
>-|TRBJ2-1|TRBD1|TRBV25-1
CATQGSSRDRVWDEQFF
TGTGCCACCCAGGGGTCATCCAGGGACAGGGTGTGGGATGAGCAGTTCTTC
>-|TRBJ1-2|-|TRBV18
CASSPIYPQEIGLDGYTF
TGTGCCAGCTCACCTATCTACCCCCAGGAGATCGGGCTGGATGGCTACACCTTC
>-|TRBJ2-3|TRBD2|TRBV4-2
CASSQASGASTDTQYF
TGTGCCAGCAGCCAGGCTAGCGGAGCTAGCACAGATACGCAGTATTTT
>-|TRBJ2-7|-|TRBV23-1
CASSQWAQGGVEQYF
TGCGCCAGCAGTCAATGGGCACAGGGGGGGGTCGAGCAGTACTTC
>-|TRBJ1-2|-|TRBV13
CASSSRAKPDTF
TGTGCCAGCAGCTCCCGGGCCAAGCCGGACACCTTC
>-|TRBJ2-1|TRBD1|TRBV9
CASSSAKQGAEQFF
TGTGCCAGCAGCTCAGCGAAACAGGGGGCTGAGCAGTTCTTC
>few|TRBJ1-1|TRBD1|TRBV30
CAWSARTGRANTEAFF
TGTGCCTGGAGTGCTCGGACAGGGAGGGCGAACACTGAAGCTTTCTTT
>-|TRBJ1-2|-|TRBV7-8
CASSLGQANYGYTF
TGTGCCAGCAGCTTAGGACAGGCGAACTATGGCTACACCTTC
>-|TRBJ1-4|-|TRBV4-1
CASSQDKRRGNEKLFF
TGCGCCAGCAGCCAAGATAAAAGAAGGGGAAATGAAAAACTGTTTTTT
>-|TRBJ2-7|-|TRBV18
CASSPSTGTYEQYF
TGTGCCAGCTCACCCTCGACAGGCACCTACGAGCAGTACTTC
>-|TRBJ1-6|-|TRBV5-5
CASSSSHAPNNSPLHF
TGTGCCAGCAGCTCCTCTCATGCCCCCAATAATTCACCCCTCCACTTT
>once|TRBJ1-6|TRBD1|TRBV25-1
CASSDPGGTGNSPLHF
TGTGCCAGCAGTGACCCGGGGGGGACAGGGAATTCACCCCTCCACTTT
>-|TRBJ2-2|TRBD2|TRBV19
CASSRGAGAGNTGELFF
TGTGCCAGTAGTCGGGGAGCGGGGGCTGGAAACACCGGGGAGCTGTTTTTT
>-|TRBJ1-2|TRBD1|TRBV7-2
CASSLGGPGGLGYTF
TGTGCCAGCAGCTTAGGAGGTCCAGGGGGCCTTGGCTACACCTTC
>-|TRBJ2-1|-|TRBV2
CASSPPSPTYNEQFF
TGTGCCAGCAGTCCTCCTAGCCCTACTTACAATGAGCAGTTCTTC
>-|TRBJ2-1|-|TRBV6-5
CASSYSGSSPYNEQFF
TGTGCCAGCAGTTACTCCGGCTCCTCCCCCTACAATGAGCAGTTCTTC
>-|TRBJ2-7|-|TRBV21-1
CASSNATGATYEQYF
TGTGCCAGCAGCAATGCGACGGGGGCGACCTACGAGCAGTACTTC
>-|TRBJ1-2|TRBD1|TRBV29-1
CSVEETGRGGYTF
TGCAGCGTTGAAGAGACAGGGAGGGGAGGCTACACCTTC
>-|TRBJ2-3|-|TRBV19
CASSMGGPLRDTQYF
TGTGCCAGTAGTATGGGGGGGCCCCTTAGGGATACGCAGTATTTT
>-|TRBJ2-2|-|TRBV27
CASSLSWASGELFF
TGTGCCAGCAGTTTATCGTGGGCATCCGGGGAGCTGTTTTTT
>-|TRBJ2-3|-|TRBV5-1
CASSFSRITDTQYF
TGCGCCAGCAGCTTTTCCAGGATAACAGATACGCAGTATTTT
>-|TRBJ2-7|-|TRBV28
CASSPTEKSSYEQYF
TGTGCCAGCAGTCCAACAGAGAAAAGCTCCTACGAGCAGTACTTC
>-|TRBJ1-3|-|TRBV6-6
CASSYGRGGNTIYF
TGTGCCAGCAGTTACGGGAGGGGGGGAAACACCATATATTTT
>-|TRBJ2-7|-|TRBV5-3
CARTYEQYF
TGTGCCAGAACCTACGAGCAGTACTTC
>-|TRBJ2-1|-|TRBV11-2
CASSIDSYNEQFF
TGTGCCAGCAGCATCGACAGCTACAATGAGCAGTTCTTC
>-|TRBJ2-5|TRBD2|TRBV28
CASSQNGLAKETQYF
TGTGCCAGCAGTCAAAACGGACTAGCAAAAGAGACCCAGTACTTC
>-|TRBJ1-5|-|TRBV2
CASSNHGSGNQPQHF
TGTGCCAGCAGTAACCACGGGTCGGGCAATCAGCCCCAGCATTTT
>-|TRBJ2-3|-|TRBV11-2
CASSLGPLSTDTQYF
TGTGCCAGCAGCCTAGGGCCACTAAGCACAGATACGCAGTATTTT